The next 21 T cell receptor beta chains were all read from a single sample in a study of regulatory T cells in long-lasting Graves disease. This sample's time point: newly diagnosed GD, antithyroid drugs for less than 3 months. RNA isolated from PBMCs was used to make the TCR library. Building the TCR beta libraries relied on iRepertoire HTBI primers, and CDR3 regions underwent Arm-PCR. One entry per CDR3 protein results from TCRdb running MiXCR on the multiplex PCR reads. The sample consists of 580,000 or so distinct CDR3 sequences, 16% of them appearing once. In addition, the sample was reused for a study of T cells in Graves' hyperthyroidism and ophthalmopathy.

The specimen comprised peripheral blood mononuclear cells (PBMCs), sampled at new diagnosis, from a patient treated with antithyroid drugs. The receptors derive from a man between 18 and 35 years old with Graves disease.

This rearrangement joins TRBV3-1 to TRBJ2-2, with D possibly called TRBD1 or TRBD2 (6 bases each). This CDR3 spans 16 amino acids. Germline-derived CDR1 and CDR2 are LGHDT and YNNKEL (reference sequence). V was shortened by 1 base and J by 5 bases, with 14 bases between the two germline ends. The CDR3 loop is CASSQAPGANTGELFF. The CDR3 region has the DNA TGTGCCAGCAGCCAAGCCCCGGGGGCTAATACCGGGGAGCTGTTTTTT.

This sequence joins TRBV12-3 or TRBV12-4 and TRBJ2-3; D gene ambiguous. V lost 2 bases and J lost 2, with 8 bases in between. CDR3 length: 14 amino acids. The CDR3 loop reads CASSLRPATDTQYF. In nucleotides, the CDR3 is TGTGCCAGCAGTTTAAGGCCCGCCACAGATACGCAGTATTTT.

This clonotype was found a few times. The chain couples TRBV7-9 to TRBJ2-1, with 8 bases identical to TRBD2. V gave up 5 bases and J gave up 5 bases; unmatched junction bases: 11. Germline V lookup: CDR1 SEHNR, CDR2 FQNEAQ (reference sequence). This CDR3 is 16 amino acids long. The CDR3 DNA sequence: TGTGCCAGCAGCCCCGGGGGGAGACTAGCGAACAATGAGCAGTTCTTC. Translation gives CASSPGGRLANNEQFF.

This clonotype occurred a few times. This chain uses TRBV28 with TRBJ1-3; unclear D gene. V was cut by 4 bases and J by 12 bases, with 13 bases left in between. Germline V gene data show CDR1 as MDHEN and CDR2 as SYDVKM. This CDR3 contains 12 residues. CDR3 protein: CASSSPLLGIYF. Here the CDR3 DNA reads TGTGCCAGCAGTTCCCCTCTTCTGGGCATATATTTT.

The chain is built from TRBV12-5 and TRBJ1-5; D call uncertain. Germline lookup yields CDR1 LGHNT and CDR2 FRNRAP. The CDR3 runs to 15 residues. Trimming took 7 bases from V and 0 from J, leaving 13 bases between them. The CDR3: CASASDGLSNQPQHF. CDR3 nucleotides: TGTGCTAGTGCTTCTGACGGCCTTAGCAATCAGCCCCAGCATTTT.

The V call is TRBV14, the J call TRBJ1-4, with a weak D call TRBD1 (5 bases). This CDR3 is built from 15 residues. Germline assignment: CDR1 SGHDN and CDR2 FVKESK. With 4 bases removed from V and 5 bases from J, the gap between germline ends came to 14 bases. CDR3 in DNA: TGTGCCAGCAGCCGAAGCGGACGGGGGAATGAAAAACTGTTTTTT. Its translation is CASSRSGRGNEKLFF.

The table lists this clonotype with a few counts. The chain has TRBV7-9 and TRBJ2-1; D remains ambiguous. Between the trimmed V and J ends, which lost 1 base and 12 bases, there was a span of 7 bases. Germline CDR1 SEHNR, CDR2 FQNEAQ (reference sequence). This CDR3 has 11 amino acids. In DNA, the CDR3 is TGTGCCAGCAGCTTAGGTTTTGGGCAGTTCTTC. It translates to CASSLGFGQFF.

In its sample, this clonotype was seen many times. The chain is built from TRBV28 and TRBJ2-7; D uncertain. Germline-derived CDR1 and CDR2 are MDHEN and SYDVKM. CDR3 size: 14 residues. With 6 bases removed from V and 2 bases from J, the gap between germline ends came to 14 bases. Written as DNA, the CDR3 is TGTGCCAGCAGCTCACCTACACCTCCCTACGAGCAGTACTTC. It specifies CASSSPTPPYEQYF.

This clonotype appeared a few times. V and J are TRBV3-1 and TRBJ1-5, with 7 bases identical to TRBD1. V was pared by 4 bases and J by 6 bases, with 3 bases of the junction left unmatched. Germline-derived CDR1 and CDR2 are LGHDT and YNNKEL (reference sequence). This CDR3 is 13 amino acids long. The CDR3 spells CASSPYRGQPQHF. The CDR3 region has the DNA TGTGCCAGCAGCCCGTACAGGGGTCAGCCCCAGCATTTT.

This clonotype showed up just a few times. This sequence joins TRBV7-9 and TRBJ2-7, with a tentative D call TRBD1 (5 bases). The length of the CDR3 is 15 residues. V gave up 3 bases and J gave up 6 bases, with 18 bases separating them. The germline gives CDR1 SEHNR, CDR2 FQNEAQ (reference sequence). The CDR3 DNA reads as TGTGCCAGCAGCTTGGGGTGGCAGGGTTTTTCCGAGCAGTACTTC. The encoded protein is CASSLGWQGFSEQYF.

This clonotype was observed a few times. This rearrangement joins TRBV14 to TRBJ1-1; D call uncertain. Germline V gives CDR1 SGHDN, CDR2 FVKESK. The V and J ends lost 0 bases and 6 bases respectively, with 20 bases between them. The CDR3 has 17 amino acids. The DNA of the CDR3 is TGTGCCAGCAGCCAAGATTATTTCGAGAGACTAAACCCTGAAGCTTTCTTT. Its translation is CASSQDYFERLNPEAFF.

Of note for this clonotype: This may arise from a read error, as a much more abundant clone is one base away. The chain has TRBV6-2 or TRBV6-3 and TRBJ1-1; 11 bases match TRBD1. The CDR3 covers 15 residues. Per germline, CDR1 MNHEY and CDR2 SVGEGT. The CDR3 reads CASSGQGARNIEAFF. In DNA form, the CDR3 reads TGTGCCAGCAGTGGACAGGGGGCGAGAAACATTGAAGCTTTCTTT.

V gene TRBV19 combines with J gene TRBJ2-7, with 13 bases lining up with TRBD2. With V trimmed by 7 bases and J by 1 base, 4 bases remained unmatched. CDR1 LNHDA and CDR2 SQIVND come from the germline V gene (reference sequence). This CDR3 has 15 residues. Here the CDR3 DNA reads TGTGCCAGTAAGCGGACTAGCGGGAGTTCCTACGAGCAGTACTTC. Translating gives CASKRTSGSSYEQYF.

V gene TRBV5-1 combines with J gene TRBJ2-5; 10 bases match TRBD2. Trimming cost V 4 bases and J 5 bases; bases outside gene matches: 8. The CDR3 sequence is 15 residues long. The germline gives CDR1 SGHRS, CDR2 YFSETQ. The CDR3 here is CASSGVAGGAETQYF. CDR3 DNA: TGCGCCAGCAGCGGGGTAGCGGGAGGTGCGGAGACCCAGTACTTC.

The chain couples TRBV18 to TRBJ2-2; D might be TRBD2 (6 bases). The CDR3 is 14 amino acids. Germline-derived CDR1 and CDR2 are KGHSH and LQKENI. V shed 8 bases and J shed 6 bases, with 16 bases lying between them. CDR3 amino acids: CASGRRDSPGELFF. DNA for the CDR3: TGTGCCAGCGGTCGGCGGGATAGTCCCGGGGAGCTGTTTTTT.

This clonotype was seen more than once but under ten times. The CDR3, as DNA: TGCAGCGTTGAAGATCCCGAGGACGGTCCTTACGAGCAGTACTTC. It is translated as CSVEDPEDGPYEQYF. V usage is TRBV29-1 and J usage is TRBJ2-7, with unresolved D. The CDR3 is 15 amino acids. The V and J ends lost 0 bases and 4 bases respectively, with 16 bases between them. Per germline, CDR1 SQVTM and CDR2 ANQGSEA.

In its sample, this clonotype was seen many times. This chain uses TRBV7-9 with TRBJ2-5, with 10 positions matching TRBD1. With V trimmed by 5 bases and J by 2 bases, 8 bases remained unmatched. CDR1 and CDR2 (germline): SEHNR, FQNEAQ (reference sequence). CDR3 length: 16 residues. CDR3 nucleotides: TGTGCCAGCAGCCCGGGACAGGGGAGGCATCAAGAGACCCAGTACTTC. Its translation: CASSPGQGRHQETQYF.

This chain uses TRBV11-1 with TRBJ2-3, with D perhaps TRBD2 (6 bases). The V end lost 5 bases, the J end lost 7 bases, and 10 bases lay between the germline ends. The CDR3 spans 12 residues. Germline CDR1 SGHAT, CDR2 FQDESV (reference sequence). This chain's CDR3 is CASSQAGNTQYF. As DNA, the CDR3 is TGTGCCAGCAGCCAGGCGGGAAATACGCAGTATTTT.

About this clonotype itself: At one end the junction does not follow the germline gene, possibly because of a read error. This chain joins TRBV5-5 and TRBJ2-2; TRBD2 matches at 8 bases. Looked up from germline, CDR1 is SGHKS and CDR2 is YYEKEE (reference sequence). The CDR3 runs to 16 residues. The CDR3 DNA reads as TGTGCCAGCAGCTTAGCCAGCGGGAGCTTTATCGGGGAGCTGCTTTTT. Amino acids: CASSLASGSFIGELLF.

This clonotype was recorded a few times. The chain employs TRBV9 and TRBJ2-5; TRBD2 matches 15 bases. Germline V CDR1 and CDR2: SGDLS, YYNGEE. Losses at the gene ends were 0 bases for V and 4 bases for J; bases not matched to a gene: 1. This CDR3 has 16 amino acids. The CDR3 sequence is CASSVGTSGRGETQYF. The CDR3 DNA follows: TGTGCCAGCAGCGTAGGGACTAGCGGGAGGGGAGAGACCCAGTACTTC.

The chain has TRBV10-3 and TRBJ1-2; 7 nucleotides agree with TRBD1. J gave up 6 bases and V 8 bases, and 6 bases lay outside the gene matches. The CDR3 is 12 amino acids. CDR1 is ENHRY and CDR2 is SYGVKD in the germline V gene. The CDR3 sequence is CAIYDTGDGYTF. CDR3 DNA: TGTGCCATCTACGACACAGGGGATGGCTACACCTTC.